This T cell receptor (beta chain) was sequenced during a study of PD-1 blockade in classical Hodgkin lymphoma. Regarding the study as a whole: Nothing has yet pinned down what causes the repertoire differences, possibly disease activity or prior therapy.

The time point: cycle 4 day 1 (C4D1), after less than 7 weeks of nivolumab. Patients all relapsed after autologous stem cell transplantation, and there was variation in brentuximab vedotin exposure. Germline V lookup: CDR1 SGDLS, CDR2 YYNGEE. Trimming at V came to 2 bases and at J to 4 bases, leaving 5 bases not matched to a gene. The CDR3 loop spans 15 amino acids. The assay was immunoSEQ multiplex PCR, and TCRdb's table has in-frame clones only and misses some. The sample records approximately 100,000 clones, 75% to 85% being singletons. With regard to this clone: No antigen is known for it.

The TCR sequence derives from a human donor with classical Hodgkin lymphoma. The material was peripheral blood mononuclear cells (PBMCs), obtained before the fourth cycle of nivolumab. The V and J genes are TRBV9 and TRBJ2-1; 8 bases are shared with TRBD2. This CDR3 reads CASSVNSGTYNEQFF. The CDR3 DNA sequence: TGTGCCAGCAGCGTTAATAGCGGGACTTACAATGAGCAGTTCTTC.